A single sample is the source of the 30 T cell receptor beta chains below, sequenced in a study of cytomegalovirus exposure and HLA in healthy donors (dated by TCRdb to 2015 to 2018). Library generation was performed with the immunoSEQ multiplex PCR assay. A mixture of 60 forward primers for TCR Vbeta segments and 13 reverse primers for TCR Jbeta segments was used in the multiplex PCR. As stored in TCRdb, this immuneACCESS dataset retains in-frame rearrangements with V and J assigned. A fraction of the clones does not appear; measured against another copy, unresolved V genes explain less than half of the discrepancy, and the remainder lacks a known reason. For this sample the table gives 100,000 to 150,000 clones, of which about 72% were detected only once. The biggest ten clones account for around 1.6% of the sample. Sequenced sample: PBMCs. All receptors come from a female donor in good health and CMV-seronegative.

This chain uses TRBV29-1 with TRBJ2-5; D might be TRBD2 (5 bases). This CDR3 spans 12 amino acids. CDR1 and CDR2 from the germline V gene are SQVTM and ANQGSEA. V was cut by 6 bases and J by 1 base, with 9 bases left in between. The CDR3 DNA sequence: TGCAGCGTCGGTCGGGGCCAAGAGACCCAGTACTTC. It is translated as CSVGRGQETQYF.

V is TRBV10-3 and J is TRBJ2-5, with D possibly matching TRBD2 (6 bases). Germline CDR1 ENHRY, CDR2 SYGVKD. The CDR3 runs 14 residues. Trimming removed 0 bases from V and 3 bases from J, with 8 bases in between. For the CDR3, the DNA is TGTGCCATCAGTGAGTCACTAGCTAAAGAGACCCAGTACTTC. Residues: CAISESLAKETQYF.

The CDR3 DNA reads TGCGCCAGCAGTCAAAAAAGACAATCCTACAATGAGCAGTTCTTC. Translation gives CASSQKRQSYNEQFF. V is TRBV23-1 and J is TRBJ2-1, with unresolved D. TRBV23-1 is reported as an ORF; its role is uncertain. CDR3 length equals 15 residues. The germline V and J ends were trimmed by 2 bases and 1 base, with 9 bases remaining between them.

This chain uses TRBV6-1 with TRBJ2-5, with D possibly TRBD2 on 7 matching bases. This CDR3 has 14 amino acids. Trimming pared 6 bases from V and 5 bases from J, leaving 16 bases between. Germline assignment: CDR1 MNHNS and CDR2 SASEGT. Written as DNA, the CDR3 is TGTGCCAGCAGCACTAATAGGGGGGGCGAGACCCAGTACTTC. It is translated as CASSTNRGGETQYF.

The chain carries TRBV7-2 and TRBJ2-7; the match to TRBD1 covers 10 bases. Germline CDR1 and CDR2: SGHTA and FQGNSA. This CDR3 has 15 amino acids. V gave up 6 bases and J gave up 6 bases; unmatched junction bases: 11. The CDR3 nucleotides are TGTGCCAGCAGTCCAACCGGGACAGGGGTTAGCGAGCAGTACTTC. Protein: CASSPTGTGVSEQYF.

The chain is built from TRBV25-1 and TRBJ2-5; D possibly corresponds to TRBD1 (6 bases). Germline V gene data show CDR1 as MGHDK and CDR2 as SYGVNS. The CDR3 runs to 17 residues. V shed 2 bases and J shed 5 bases, with 21 bases lying between them. The CDR3 coding sequence is TGTGCCAGCAGTGAAGGGGGCGCACAGGGTCTGGGGGAGACCCAGTACTTC. It is translated as CASSEGGAQGLGETQYF.

As DNA, the CDR3 is TGTGCCAGCAGCTCCAGGGGGGAAAACACTGAAGCTTTCTTT. It specifies CASSSRGENTEAFF. The V call is TRBV6-5, the J call TRBJ1-1; 7 bases agree with TRBD1. In germline, CDR1 is MNHEY, CDR2 SVGAGI. V lost 6 bases, J lost 2 bases, and 6 bases stayed unmatched. The CDR3 loop spans 14 amino acids.

V gene TRBV9 combines with J gene TRBJ2-3, with 9 bases fitting TRBD1. The J segment lost 6 bases and the V segment lost 5 bases, leaving 7 bases of the junction unmatched. The length of the CDR3 is 14 residues. Germline V lookup: CDR1 SGDLS, CDR2 YYNGEE. The CDR3 DNA is TGTGCCAGCAGTACGACAGGGGGGAGGGATACGCAGTATTTT. Protein product: CASSTTGGRDTQYF.

This chain links TRBV5-4 with TRBJ1-2; TRBD1 aligns across 11 bases. Germline lookup yields CDR1 SGHNT and CDR2 YYREEE (reference sequence). The CDR3 covers 14 residues. The J segment lost 8 bases and the V segment lost 3 bases, leaving 6 bases of the junction unmatched. The CDR3 DNA reads TGTGCCAGCAGCTCCCCGGGACAGGGGGGCGGCTACACCTTC. Its translation: CASSSPGQGGGYTF. The variable domain in full, with the rest retrieved from reference TRBV5-4 and TRBJ1-2, is ETGVTQSPTHLIKTRGQQVTLRCSSQSGHNTVSWYQQALGQGPQFIFQYYREEENGRGNFPPRFSGLQFPNYSSELNVNALELDDSALYLCASSSPGQGGGYTFGSGTRLTVV.

This chain connects TRBV2 to TRBJ1-2, with 7 bases fitting TRBD1. Looked up from germline, CDR1 is SNHLY and CDR2 is FYNNEI. The length of the CDR3 is 13 residues. V lost 6 bases and J lost 3; bases outside the gene matches: 4. The CDR3 sequence is CASSPQGDYGYTF. DNA of the CDR3: TGTGCCAGCAGCCCCCAGGGGGACTATGGCTACACCTTC.

The gene calls are TRBV18 and TRBJ1-5; TRBD1 aligns across 10 bases. With V trimmed by 1 base and J by 6 bases, 3 bases remained unmatched. Germline CDR1 KGHSH, CDR2 LQKENI. The CDR3 sequence is 15 residues long. Here the CDR3 DNA reads TGTGCCAGCTCACCACGGGGACAGGGGACTCAGCCCCAGCATTTT. Translating it yields CASSPRGQGTQPQHF.

This clone was counted only a few times. The V call is TRBV2, the J call TRBJ2-7; 7 nucleotides agree with TRBD2. The CDR3 has 15 residues. V trimming: 1 base; J trimming: 6 bases; junction bases outside the gene matches: 9. CDR1 and CDR2 from the germline V gene are SNHLY and FYNNEI. The CDR3 DNA follows: TGTGCCAGCAGTGAAGGCGGGAGAGGGCCCTCCGAGCAGTACTTC. It specifies CASSEGGRGPSEQYF.

Of note for this clone: One end of the junction fails to match germline, which may point to a read error. The chain joins TRBV13 to TRBJ2-5, with 7 bases lining up with TRBD2. Germline V gives CDR1 PRHDT, CDR2 FYEKMQ (reference sequence). CDR3 length: 16 residues. Here the CDR3 DNA reads TGTGCCAGCAGCACAGCTGCTAGCGGTATCCAAGAGTCCCAGTACTTC. Its translation is CASSTAASGIQESQYF.

The chain couples TRBV6-1 to TRBJ1-1; D unresolved. Trimming stripped 4 bases from V and 1 base from J, with 13 bases between. Germline CDR1 reads MNHNS; CDR2 reads SASEGT. This CDR3 is 15 amino acids long. The CDR3 DNA sequence: TGTGCCAGCAGTGCCGACATCTTAAGGAACACTGAAGCTTTCTTT. Its protein is CASSADILRNTEAFF.

The chain employs TRBV5-4 and TRBJ2-2; 11 nucleotides align to TRBD1. With 6 bases clipped from V and 5 bases from J, the junction kept 6 bases outside the gene matches. This CDR3 has 15 amino acids. Germline assignment: CDR1 SGHNT and CDR2 YYREEE (reference sequence). The CDR3 region has the DNA TGTGCCAGCACCCCCGGGGACAGGGGGACCGGGGAGCTGTTTTTT. This encodes CASTPGDRGTGELFF.

The chain recombines TRBV9 with TRBJ2-4; 7 bases are shared with TRBD1. The length of the CDR3 is 16 residues. V was clipped by 0 bases and J by 0 bases; unmatched bases: 3. The germline V gene encodes CDR1 SGDLS and CDR2 YYNGEE. CDR3 protein: CASSVGQGLAKNIQYF. DNA of the CDR3: TGTGCCAGCAGCGTAGGACAGGGCTTAGCCAAAAACATTCAGTACTTC.

The chain recombines TRBV5-4 with TRBJ2-7, with D tentatively TRBD2 (6 bases). Trimming pared 7 bases from V and 4 bases from J, leaving 12 bases between. CDR3 length equals 12 residues. Looked up from germline, CDR1 is SGHNT and CDR2 is YYREEE (reference sequence). The CDR3 DNA sequence: TGTGCCAGCGGCGGAGGGCCTTACGAGCAGTACTTC. Translated, it gives CASGGGPYEQYF.

This sequence joins TRBV9 and TRBJ2-6, with D unresolved. Trimming took off 3 bases at V and 2 bases at J, with 9 bases between the two ends. The CDR3 is 15 residues long. Germline lookup yields CDR1 SGDLS and CDR2 YYNGEE. CDR3 sequence: CASSAHPTGANVLTF. CDR3 nucleotide sequence: TGTGCCAGCAGCGCCCATCCCACTGGGGCCAACGTCCTGACTTTC.

The V gene is TRBV5-1, the J gene TRBJ2-3; 11 bases line up with TRBD2. This CDR3 region has 16 residues. In germline, CDR1 is SGHRS, CDR2 YFSETQ. Trimming cost V 4 bases and J 0 bases; bases outside gene matches: 4. The CDR3 sequence is CASSPTSGSSTDTQYF. DNA for the CDR3: TGCGCCAGCAGCCCTACTAGCGGGAGCAGCACAGATACGCAGTATTTT.

The rearrangement uses TRBV4-1 and TRBJ2-3; D unclear. V lost 3 bases and J 4 bases, leaving 20 bases between the germline ends. Germline V gene data show CDR1 as MGHRA and CDR2 as YSYEKL. The CDR3 is 17 amino acids. CDR3 residues: CASSQNVFQASADTQYF. In DNA form, the CDR3 reads TGCGCCAGCAGCCAGAACGTTTTTCAAGCCTCCGCAGATACGCAGTATTTT.

The chain recombines TRBV30 with TRBJ2-1; D may be TRBD2 (5 bases). Trimming cost V 2 bases and J 4 bases, with 9 bases left between them. The length of the CDR3 is 13 residues. Germline V CDR1 and CDR2: GTSNPN, SVGIG (reference sequence). The CDR3 DNA reads as TGTGCCTGGAGTACGACTAATTACAATGAGCAGTTCTTC. It encodes CAWSTTNYNEQFF.

This chain links TRBV7-8 with TRBJ2-3; maybe TRBD1 (5 bases). V was clipped by 5 bases and J by 1 base, with 13 bases between them. Germline V gives CDR1 SGHVS, CDR2 FQNEAQ. The CDR3 has 15 amino acids. CDR3 nucleotide sequence: TGTGCCAGCAGCCCCAGGAAAGGGGGCACAGATACGCAGTATTTT. Residues: CASSPRKGGTDTQYF.

The chain joins TRBV27 to TRBJ1-2, with 7 bases matching TRBD1. This CDR3 has 16 residues. V shed 2 bases, J shed 4 bases, and the junction held 10 bases outside the gene matches. In germline, CDR1 is MNHEY, CDR2 SMNVEV (reference sequence). In DNA, the CDR3 is TGTGCCAGCAGTTTAAGGTCCCTCGCAGGGGGCTATGGCTACACCTTC. It encodes CASSLRSLAGGYGYTF.

The chain is built from TRBV27 and TRBJ2-7, with unresolved D. The CDR3 length is 13 residues. The V gene lost 3 bases and the J gene lost 3 bases, with 9 bases spanning the gap. From germline, CDR1 is MNHEY and CDR2 SMNVEV (reference sequence). DNA of the CDR3: TGTGCCAGCAGTTTGGGCTATCGCTACGAGCAGTACTTC. Its protein product is CASSLGYRYEQYF.

V and J are TRBV7-9 and TRBJ2-5; tentatively, D is TRBD1 (6 bases). Germline V CDR1 and CDR2: SEHNR, FQNEAQ (reference sequence). Trimming took 0 bases from V and 3 from J, leaving 11 bases between them. This CDR3 contains 15 residues. The CDR3 nucleotides are TGTGCCAGCAGCTTAGCGATAGCAGGGGAAGAGACCCAGTACTTC. The encoded protein is CASSLAIAGEETQYF.

This rearrangement joins TRBV11-3 to TRBJ2-5, with 13 nucleotides matching TRBD2. V lost 4 bases, J lost 4 bases, and 9 bases stayed unmatched. Germline V lookup: CDR1 SGHNT, CDR2 YENEEA. The CDR3 totals 17 residues. CDR3 bases: TGTGCCAGCAGCTCGAGGGGACTAGCGGGACTCGGAGAGACCCAGTACTTC. Translating gives CASSSRGLAGLGETQYF.

The chain is built from TRBV9 and TRBJ1-1; D perhaps matches TRBD1 (5 bases). Trimming took 5 bases from V and 1 from J, leaving 12 bases between them. Germline V CDR1 and CDR2: SGDLS, YYNGEE. The CDR3 loop spans 14 amino acids. The CDR3 DNA reads as TGTGCCAGCAGTCGGGGGGTTGCGAACACTGAAGCTTTCTTT. This encodes CASSRGVANTEAFF.

Note on this clone: A junction boundary mismatches the germline segment, possibly from a read error. The chain uses TRBV28 and TRBJ2-1; 10 bases match TRBD2. This CDR3 region has 12 residues. Germline-derived CDR1 and CDR2 are MDHEN and SYDVKM. The CDR3 is CASSLLAGPELF. Here the CDR3 DNA reads TGTGCCAGCAGCTTACTAGCGGGGCCTGAGCTCTTC.

The J gene is TRBJ1-4, the V gene TRBV28, with TRBD1 as a possible D gene (6 bases). The ends were cut back, 2 bases at V and 0 bases at J, with 19 bases in the middle. The CDR3 spans 19 residues. The germline CDR1 and CDR2 sequences are MDHEN and SYDVKM. CDR3 protein: CASSLSPTGLGATNEKLFF. DNA for the CDR3: TGTGCCAGCAGTTTAAGCCCCACAGGGCTGGGTGCAACTAATGAAAAACTGTTTTTT.

The rearrangement joins TRBV4-1 to TRBJ2-7; 7 bases agree with TRBD2. CDR3 length equals 16 residues. Unmatched junction bases numbered 6, after V lost 0 bases and J lost 1 base. The germline V gene encodes CDR1 MGHRA and CDR2 YSYEKL. In DNA form, the CDR3 reads TGCGCCAGCAGCCAAGATCGGCAGCGGGGATCCTACGAGCAGTACTTC. Its protein is CASSQDRQRGSYEQYF.